The clone carrying this T cell receptor (beta chain) has at least ten counts. What it binds is unknown. The germline V gene has CDR1 MDHEN and CDR2 SYDVKM. V was shortened by 5 bases and J by 7 bases, with 14 bases between the two germline ends. The CDR3 consists of 13 residues. This entry belongs to a study of Graves' ophthalmopathy and Graves' hyperthyroidism. Study results and caveats: Ophthalmopathy was separated from stable hyperthyroidism by a 13-signature model with 87.88% sensitivity and approximately 79% specificity.

Having ophthalmopathy, the donors showed moderate-to-severe activity, CAS ≥3 and NOSPECS ≥4, with disease lasting under 3 months. RNA transcripts were the source from which TCR beta CDR3 regions were amplified. HTBI primers were used in a first-round RT-PCR, which preceded a second-round multiplex PCR. MiXCR was run by TCRdb on the multiplex PCR reads, yielding one entry per CDR3 protein. The table records around 470,000 distinct CDR3 sequences, about an eighth of them present only once. V and J are TRBV28 and TRBJ1-2; possibly TRBD1 for D (5 bases). The source of this sequence is a woman under 40 with Graves' ophthalmopathy. The sequencing sample was made of blood. The CDR3 DNA follows: TGTGCCAGCAGTGTTGGGGGTGGCCCTGGCTACACCTTC. Amino acid sequence: CASSVGGGPGYTF.